The 15 T cell receptor beta chains below come from one sample, sequenced in a study of shared clonotypes between healthy human individuals. TCRdb's table, derived via immunoSEQ multiplex PCR, lists solely in-frame clones and lacks some. The sample shows 550,000 to 750,000 clones, roughly nine tenths of them seen only once. Terminally differentiated effector memory CD45RA+ cells were excluded by CCR7 positive selection of CD45RO-negative cells. What was sequenced was naive CD8+ T cells sorted from blood. All receptors derive from a man under 40 in good health.

The CDR3 bases are TGTGCCAGAAGCGCCGGACAGGGTTGTGAGCAGTTCTTC. This codes for CARSAGQGCEQFF. V and J are TRBV5-3 and TRBJ2-1; 8 positions agree with TRBD1. TRBV5-3 is an ORF for which the function is uncertain. Germline trimming cut 4 bases from V and 9 bases from J; bases unmatched to any gene: 6. The CDR3 extends over 13 amino acids.

V and J are TRBV7-9 and TRBJ2-2; 8 bases match TRBD2. The CDR3 is 15 residues long. Germline V gene lookup returns CDR1 SEHNR and CDR2 FQNEAQ (reference sequence). J lost 6 bases, V lost 8 bases, and 11 bases had no gene match. CDR3 DNA sequence: TGTGCCAGCCAGCTTTCCCTAGCGGGTCCCGGGGAGCTGTTTTTT. Protein product: CASQLSLAGPGELFF. The entire variable domain, with the rest obtained from reference TRBV7-9 and TRBJ2-2, is as follows: DTGVSQNPRHKITKRGQNVTFRCDPISEHNRLYWYRQTLGQGPEFLTYFQNEAQLEKSRLLSDRFSAERPKGSFSTLEIQRTEQGDSAMYLCASQLSLAGPGELFFGEGSRLTVL.

The rearrangement joins TRBV6-4 to TRBJ2-1; no clear D. V was clipped by 4 bases and J by 3 bases, with 13 bases between them. The germline gives CDR1 MRHNA, CDR2 SNTAGT. This CDR3 region has 15 residues. As DNA, the CDR3 is TGTGCCAGCAGTGTGGGTCCCCTGGGCTACAATGAGCAGTTCTTC. Its translation is CASSVGPLGYNEQFF.

The chain joins TRBV29-1 to TRBJ2-5, with D perhaps assigned TRBD1 or TRBD2 (6 bases each). Trimming removed 6 bases at V and 5 bases at J, with 16 bases between. Per germline, CDR1 SQVTM and CDR2 ANQGSEA. The CDR3 runs 13 residues. The CDR3 DNA reads as TGCAGCGTGGGTACACGGGGGCCGGAGACCCAGTACTTC. Its translation: CSVGTRGPETQYF.

The chain uses TRBV28 and TRBJ2-3; 7 bases are a match to TRBD2. The CDR3 has 15 amino acids. Trimming removed 6 bases from V and 3 bases from J; junction bases left unmatched: 9. CDR1 is MDHEN, CDR2 SYDVKM, per germline. The CDR3 here is CASSMTAGMTDTQYF. The CDR3 DNA sequence: TGTGCCAGCAGCATGACAGCGGGGATGACAGATACGCAGTATTTT. Filled out from reference TRBV28 and TRBJ2-3, the complete variable domain reads DVKVTQSSRYLVKRTGEKVFLECVQDMDHENMFWYRQDPGLGLRLIYFSYDVKMKEKGDIPEGYSVSREKKERFSLILESASTNQTSMYLCASSMTAGMTDTQYFGPGTRLTVL.

The V gene is TRBV7-9, the J gene TRBJ2-1, with D maybe TRBD2 (7 bases). Germline V CDR1 and CDR2: SEHNR, FQNEAQ (reference sequence). The CDR3 has 18 amino acids. Trimming left V 5 bases short and J 0 bases short, with 20 bases between. CDR3 region: CASSPPGGGAASYNEQFF. In DNA, the CDR3 is TGTGCCAGCAGCCCCCCGGGTGGGGGGGCGGCCTCCTACAATGAGCAGTTCTTC.

The chain uses TRBV28 and TRBJ1-5, with 8 bases that match TRBD1. CDR1 is MDHEN, CDR2 SYDVKM, per germline. With V trimmed by 4 bases and J by 5 bases, 10 bases remained unmatched. The CDR3 runs 16 residues. The CDR3 sequence: CASSSRRQGADQPQHF. The CDR3 DNA is TGTGCCAGCAGTTCCCGCCGGCAGGGGGCTGATCAGCCCCAGCATTTT.

This chain uses TRBV7-2 with TRBJ1-6; TRBD1 is a possible D gene (6 bases). Germline V gene data show CDR1 as SGHTA and CDR2 as FQGNSA. Trimming pared 5 bases from V and 6 bases from J, leaving 11 bases between. The CDR3 is made up of 14 amino acids. The CDR3 protein is CASSRQAVNSPLHF. CDR3 bases: TGTGCCAGCAGCCGACAGGCGGTTAATTCACCCCTCCACTTT.

This chain connects TRBV7-2 to TRBJ2-1; 10 bases are shared with TRBD2. There are 13 residues in the CDR3. Germline V lookup: CDR1 SGHTA, CDR2 FQGNSA. V shed 6 bases and J 7 bases; nucleotides not matched to a gene: 3. Written as DNA, the CDR3 is TGTGCCAGCAGGAGTAGCGGGAGGAATGAGCAGTTCTTC. This encodes CASRSSGRNEQFF.

This clone showed up just a few times. The chain couples TRBV18 to TRBJ1-5; D possibly corresponds to TRBD1 (6 bases). Germline loops: CDR1 KGHSH, CDR2 LQKENI. The CDR3 runs to 14 residues. The V end lost 4 bases, the J end lost 4 bases, and 11 bases lay between the germline ends. CDR3 loop: CASSQLDSNQPQHF. CDR3 sequence (DNA): TGTGCCAGCTCACAGCTGGACAGTAATCAGCCCCAGCATTTT.

The gene calls are TRBV29-1 and TRBJ2-3, with no clear D. With 3 bases removed from V and 0 bases from J, the gap between germline ends came to 7 bases. CDR1 and CDR2 from the germline V gene are SQVTM and ANQGSEA. The CDR3 contains 13 residues. The CDR3 spells CSVDNSSTDTQYF. The CDR3 nucleotides are TGCAGCGTTGATAACAGTAGCACAGATACGCAGTATTTT.

The gene calls are TRBV11-3 and TRBJ1-1; D unclear. Germline values: CDR1 SGHNT, CDR2 YENEEA. V was trimmed by 8 bases and J by 0 bases, leaving 10 bases between them. The CDR3 sequence is 13 residues long. CDR3 nucleotides: TGTGCCAGCGCTCTCATGCTGAACACTGAAGCTTTCTTT. Its translation is CASALMLNTEAFF.

The chain joins TRBV2 to TRBJ1-1, with D possibly matching TRBD1 (6 bases). Germline loops: CDR1 SNHLY, CDR2 FYNNEI. The ends were cut back, 6 bases at V and 0 bases at J, with 14 bases in the middle. The CDR3 is 15 amino acids. The CDR3 DNA reads TGTGCCAGCAGCACTCGGACAGCCTTGAACACTGAAGCTTTCTTT. Its translation: CASSTRTALNTEAFF.

The rearrangement links TRBV10-1 to TRBJ2-1, with a possible D match to TRBD2 (5 bases). Germline V lookup: CDR1 WNHNN, CDR2 SYGVQD (reference sequence). V shed 5 bases and J shed 6 bases, with 20 bases lying between them. This CDR3 spans 16 amino acids. CDR3 nucleotide sequence: TGCGCCAGCAGTATCATCGAGGGTGGGTCCATCAATGAGCAGTTCTTC. Protein sequence: CASSIIEGGSINEQFF.

The chain couples TRBV9 to TRBJ2-1; D is unclear. Trimming left V 0 bases short and J 5 bases short, with 9 bases between. From germline, CDR1 is SGDLS and CDR2 YYNGEE. The CDR3 spans 14 residues. This chain's CDR3 is CASSVGGFDNEQFF. The DNA of the CDR3 is TGTGCCAGCAGCGTAGGAGGTTTTGACAATGAGCAGTTCTTC.